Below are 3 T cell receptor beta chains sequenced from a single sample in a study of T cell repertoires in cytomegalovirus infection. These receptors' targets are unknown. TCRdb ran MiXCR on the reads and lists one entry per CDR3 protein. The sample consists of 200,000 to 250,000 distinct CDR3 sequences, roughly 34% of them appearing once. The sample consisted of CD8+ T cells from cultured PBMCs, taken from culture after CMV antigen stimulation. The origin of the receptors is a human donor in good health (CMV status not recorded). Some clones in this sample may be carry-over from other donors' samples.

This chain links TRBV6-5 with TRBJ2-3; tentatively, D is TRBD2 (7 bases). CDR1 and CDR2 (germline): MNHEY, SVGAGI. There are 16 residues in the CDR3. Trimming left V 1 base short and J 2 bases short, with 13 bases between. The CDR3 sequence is CASSYLAGATTDTQYF. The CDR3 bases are TGTGCCAGCAGTTACTTGGCGGGGGCGACCACAGATACGCAGTATTTT.

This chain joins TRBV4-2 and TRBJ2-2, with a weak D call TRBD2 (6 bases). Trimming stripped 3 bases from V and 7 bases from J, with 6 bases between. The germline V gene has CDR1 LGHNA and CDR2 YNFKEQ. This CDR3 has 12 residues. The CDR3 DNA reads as TGTGCCAGCAGCCAGGGGGGCGGGGAGCTGTTTTTT. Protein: CASSQGGGELFF.

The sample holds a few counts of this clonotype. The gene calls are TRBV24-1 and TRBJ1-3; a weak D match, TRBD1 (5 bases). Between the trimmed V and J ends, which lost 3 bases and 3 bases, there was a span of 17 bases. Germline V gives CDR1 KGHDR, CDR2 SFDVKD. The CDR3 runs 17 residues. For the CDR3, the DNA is TGTGCCACCAGTGATCGCCCTCATGGGACGGATGGAAACACCATATATTTT. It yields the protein CATSDRPHGTDGNTIYF.